The source of this T cell receptor beta chain is a study of identical twins (TCRdb year 2016). Describing the broader study: To test whether fetal clonotypes persist, the study used deep sequencing on TCR alpha and beta repertoires from monozygotic twins, unrelated adults of various ages, and cord blood. To rule out contamination, replicate twin experiments were performed at different times with different library preparation protocols. Results the study describes overall, beyond this receptor: Compared with coincidental sharing between unrelated individuals, out-of-frame TCR alpha sequences shared between twins had an excess of sequences with low generation probability. Zero-insertion analyses could be partly confounded by invariant T cells such as MAIT and iNKT, though diverse VJ usage argued against such confounding for most clonotypes. Excess twin sharing in beta out-of-frame sequences was weaker because fewer shared sequences lowered the signal-to-noise ratio. Fewer insertions were carried by abundant cord blood beta clonotypes, a similar but weaker trend appeared in young adult naive repertoires, and no such trend appeared in memory repertoires. Because the same donors could not be followed over many years, the conclusions relied on cross-sectional statistical analysis. Recombination models systematically underestimated out-of-frame TCR alpha sharing in monozygotic twins but agreed with sharing between unrelated individuals.

Points on this clonotype: No antigen is known for it. It has no much larger one-base neighbor in the sample; base qualities were not kept.

Library method: 5' RACE. Sequencing was carried out with an Illumina HiSeq 2000. Template switching introduced a universal primer binding site; the final cDNA contained a unique molecular identifier, enabling accurate counting of TCR cDNA molecules. Specific primers in the conserved constant-segment region were used to synthesize first-strand cDNA for TCR alpha and beta chains. To control for contamination, every cDNA library was double barcoded, receiving both a SMART-Mk sample barcode and Illumina barcodes. TruSeq adapter sequences along with Illumina sample barcodes were introduced in two successive PCR steps. TCR alpha and beta cDNA libraries were sequenced on the Illumina HiSeq platform with custom primers. The study's processing was this. Unique molecular identifiers were extracted from raw reads with MiGEC, and CDR3 positions were determined with MiXCR. Recombination models were inferred per individual with the repgenHMM and IGoR tools using an EM algorithm. The analysis of shared clonotypes was done with the tcR package in R, with sharing normalized by the product of cloneset sizes. To study raw recombination without the effects of thymic and clonal selection, out-of-frame nonproductive sequences were analyzed. The public reads were run again by TCRdb, first through fastp at Q25 and then through MiXCR, and only productive beta chains were kept. Records with the same CDR3 protein are collapsed into one entry carrying the most frequent genes and DNA. These V and J calls originate from TCRdb's pipeline instead of the authors' own analysis. This sample lists 1.5 million to 2 million distinct CDR3 sequences; 32% were detected once. Over 0.25% of the sample is in the top ten clones.

All donors were healthy Caucasians. Trimming at the junction amounts to 3 bases on V and 3 bases on J, and the germline ends lie 23 bases apart. Taken from the germline V gene (reference sequence), the CDR1 and CDR2 loops are DFQATT and SNEGSKA. The CDR3 runs 17 amino acids, cysteine and phenylalanine included. CDR3 DNA is the only sequence kept; it has 51 bases, read in frame from the first base. This chain joins TRBV20-1 to TRBJ1-1, and TRBD1 may be the D gene, going by 5 matching bases. The specimen sequenced was cord blood. This clonotype originated in a newborn girl in good health. The nucleotide sequence reads TGCAGTGCTAGTGTTGTGAGCAAACGGGACGTACACACTGAAGCTTTCTTT. Its amino acids are CSASVVSKRDVHTEAFF.